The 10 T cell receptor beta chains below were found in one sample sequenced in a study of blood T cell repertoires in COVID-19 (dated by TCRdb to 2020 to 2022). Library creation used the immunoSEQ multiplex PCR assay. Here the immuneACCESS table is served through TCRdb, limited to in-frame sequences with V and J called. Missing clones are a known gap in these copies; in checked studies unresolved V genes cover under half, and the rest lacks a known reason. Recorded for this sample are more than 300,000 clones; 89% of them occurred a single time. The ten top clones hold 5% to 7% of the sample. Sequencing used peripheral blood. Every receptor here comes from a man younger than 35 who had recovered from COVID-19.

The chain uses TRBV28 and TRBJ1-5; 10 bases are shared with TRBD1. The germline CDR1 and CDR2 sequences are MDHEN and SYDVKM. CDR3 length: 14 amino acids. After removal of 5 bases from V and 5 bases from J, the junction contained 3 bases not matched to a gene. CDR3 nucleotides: TGTGCCAGCAGTCCAGGGACAGGGGATCAGCCCCAGCATTTT. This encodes CASSPGTGDQPQHF.

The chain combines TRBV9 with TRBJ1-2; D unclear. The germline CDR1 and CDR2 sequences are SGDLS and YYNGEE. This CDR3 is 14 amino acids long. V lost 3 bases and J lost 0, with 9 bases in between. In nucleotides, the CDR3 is TGTGCCAGCAGCGGCGGTGAGGCTAACTATGGCTACACCTTC. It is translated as CASSGGEANYGYTF.

The CDR3, as DNA: TGTGCCAGCAGCCTCATGGGACAGGGGAGCGTAAACTATGGCTACACCTTC. Protein sequence: CASSLMGQGSVNYGYTF. V usage is TRBV7-9 and J usage is TRBJ1-2; 10 nucleotides line up with TRBD1. The germline CDR1 and CDR2 sequences are SEHNR and FQNEAQ (reference sequence). V was pared by 5 bases and J by 2 bases, with 11 bases of the junction left unmatched. This CDR3 comprises 17 residues.

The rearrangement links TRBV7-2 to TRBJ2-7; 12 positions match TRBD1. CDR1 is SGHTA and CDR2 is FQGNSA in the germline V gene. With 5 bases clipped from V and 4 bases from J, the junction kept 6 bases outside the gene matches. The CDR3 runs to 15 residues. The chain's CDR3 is CASSPGTGGGYEQYF. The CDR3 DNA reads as TGTGCCAGCAGCCCCGGGACAGGGGGCGGGTACGAGCAGTACTTC.

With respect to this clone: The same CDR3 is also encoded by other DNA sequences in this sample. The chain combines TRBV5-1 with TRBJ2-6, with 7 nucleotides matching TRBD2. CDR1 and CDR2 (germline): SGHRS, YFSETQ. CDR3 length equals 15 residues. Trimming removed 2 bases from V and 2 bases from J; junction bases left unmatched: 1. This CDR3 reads CASSFGGAGANVLTF. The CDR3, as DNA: TGCGCCAGCAGCTTTGGGGGGGCTGGGGCCAACGTCCTGACTTTC.

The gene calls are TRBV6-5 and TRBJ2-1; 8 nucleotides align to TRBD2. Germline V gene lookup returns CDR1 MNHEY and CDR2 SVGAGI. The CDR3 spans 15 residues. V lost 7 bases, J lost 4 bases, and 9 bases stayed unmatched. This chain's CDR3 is CASINSGKGYNEQFF. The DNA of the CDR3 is TGTGCCAGCATTAATAGCGGGAAGGGTTACAATGAGCAGTTCTTC.

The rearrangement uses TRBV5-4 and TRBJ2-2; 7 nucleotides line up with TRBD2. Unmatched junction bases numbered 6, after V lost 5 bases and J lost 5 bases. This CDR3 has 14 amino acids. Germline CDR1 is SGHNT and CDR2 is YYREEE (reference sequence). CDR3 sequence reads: CASRPAGPTGELFF. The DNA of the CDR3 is TGTGCCAGCAGGCCAGCGGGGCCGACCGGGGAGCTGTTTTTT.

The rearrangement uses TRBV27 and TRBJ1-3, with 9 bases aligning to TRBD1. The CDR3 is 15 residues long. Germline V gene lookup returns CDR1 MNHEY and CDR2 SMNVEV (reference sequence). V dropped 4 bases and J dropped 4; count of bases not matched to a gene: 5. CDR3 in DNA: TGTGCCAGCAGTTCCCGACAGGGGGGAGGAAACACCATATATTTT. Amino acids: CASSSRQGGGNTIYF.

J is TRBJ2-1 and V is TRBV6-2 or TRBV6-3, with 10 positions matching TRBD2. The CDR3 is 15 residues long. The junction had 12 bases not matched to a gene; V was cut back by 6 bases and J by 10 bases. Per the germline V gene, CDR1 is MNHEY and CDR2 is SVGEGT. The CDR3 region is CASSREIAGGYEQFF. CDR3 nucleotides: TGTGCCAGCAGCCGTGAAATAGCGGGAGGATACGAGCAGTTCTTC.

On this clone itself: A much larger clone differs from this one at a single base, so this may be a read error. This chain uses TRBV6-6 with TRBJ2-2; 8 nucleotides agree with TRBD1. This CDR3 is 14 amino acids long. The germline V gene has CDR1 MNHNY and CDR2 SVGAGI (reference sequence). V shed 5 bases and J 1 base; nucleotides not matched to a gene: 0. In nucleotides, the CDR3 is TGTGCCAGCAGTGGGACAGGGAACACCGGGGAGCTGTTTTTT. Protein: CASSGTGNTGELFF.